This TCR beta chain was observed in a study of blood T cell repertoires in COVID-19. Overall study: PBMCs, B-cell-depleted T cells, or T cells were the source of the cDNA or gDNA that made up the material.

Assay used: immunoSEQ multiplex PCR; TCRdb lists only in-frame clones, some missing. Here the sample spans around 140,000 clones, roughly 87% being singletons. The CDR3 loop spans 15 amino acids. The germline V gene has CDR1 SGDLS and CDR2 YYNGEE. The ends lost 3 bases at V and 7 bases at J; junction bases unmatched: 6. The age range of participants was 18 to 89 years, with residence in roughly 25 US areas. The V gene is TRBV9, the J gene TRBJ2-1, with 11 bases that match TRBD2. The sequence came from a middle-aged woman who had been exposed to COVID-19. Sequencing used PBMCs or T cells enriched from blood (not recorded which). CDR3 amino acids: CASSEIAGGINEQFF. CDR3 coding DNA: TGTGCCAGCAGCGAAATAGCGGGAGGGATTAATGAGCAGTTCTTC. The complete variable domain, with remaining parts taken from reference TRBV9 and TRBJ2-1, reads DSGVTQTPKHLITATGQRVTLRCSPRSGDLSVYWYQQSLDQGLQFLIQYYNGEERAKGNILERFSAQQFPDLHSELNLSSLELGDSALYFCASSEIAGGINEQFFGPGTRLTVL.